This T cell receptor beta chain was sequenced in a study of human T cells and chemical hapten exposure. Study-level background: Patch tests applied 0.01% DPC to the upper back and were scored after 6 days. The variation in per-sample TCR yields arose mainly from small differences in pooled library volumes.

For the library, individual cDNA molecules each received unique molecular identifiers. A single record per CDR3 protein comes from TCRdb applying MiXCR to the RACE reads. The sample lists just under 60,000 distinct CDR3 sequences; 9.5% to 15% were seen once. Stated time point: patch test 3, about 24 weeks after DPC sensitization. Treatment denoted: therapeutic diphenylcyclopropenone sensitization with weekly scalp DPC. The CDR3 consists of 14 residues. The V gene's germline CDR1 is SGDLS and CDR2 YYNGEE. V dropped 0 bases and J dropped 4 bases, with 8 bases sitting between them. The specimen was whole blood, collected in connection with sensitization to the hapten diphenylcyclopropenone (DPC). The chain carries TRBV9 and TRBJ2-1; D gene unclear. This TCR came from a man aged 25-45 years with alopecia areata. Some clones in this sample may be carry-over from other donors' samples. CDR3 in amino acids: CASSVGEFYNEQFF. DNA of the CDR3: TGTGCCAGCAGCGTAGGGGAATTTTACAATGAGCAGTTCTTC. The full variable domain, in which reference TRBV9 and TRBJ2-1 provide the parts outside the CDR3, is DSGVTQTPKHLITATGQRVTLRCSPRSGDLSVYWYQQSLDQGLQFLIQYYNGEERAKGNILERFSAQQFPDLHSELNLSSLELGDSALYFCASSVGEFYNEQFFGPGTRLTVL.